This TCR beta chain was recorded in a study of Tregs in tolerant kidney transplant recipients. This clone appeared once. Its antigen remains unknown. Study-wide results and caveats: The most relevant donor-specific Treg TCRbeta repertoire apparently came from expansion with activated donor B cells.

Related graft donors supplied nonmyeloablative bone marrow transplants, and mixed chimerism was transient. Unstimulated Tregs (CD4+CD25+CD127-) and CD4+CD25- non-Tregs were sorted from PBMCs. Assay: immunoSEQ multiplex PCR; the TCRdb copy retains only in-frame clones and omits some. The sample yields about 64,000 clones, more than 75% seen once. Per the germline V gene, CDR1 is SGHNT and CDR2 is YYREEE (reference sequence). The CDR3 sequence is 16 residues long. Trimming removed 4 bases from V and 1 base from J; junction bases left unmatched: 3. The source material was CD4+ T cells from blood (PBMCs), sampled 6 months after the transplant. The chain is built from TRBV5-4 and TRBJ2-2; TRBD2 aligns across 11 bases. This TCR derives from a human patient who received a combined kidney and bone marrow transplant. The graft donor may have given rise to some T cells. The CDR3 nucleotides are TGTGCCAGCAGCGAAGGACTAGCGGGGAACACCGGGGAGCTGTTTTTT. Its protein product is CASSEGLAGNTGELFF.